This entry lists 6 T cell receptor beta chains sequenced from one sample in a study of shared T cell receptors in the human thymus. TCRdb's copy holds only in-frame clones and misses some; the assay was immunoSEQ multiplex PCR. There are approximately 400,000 clones in the sample; around 95% occur only once, and around 0.018% lies in the top ten. Source material: thymocytes. All receptors come from a human donor.

The gene calls are TRBV6-6 and TRBJ1-5; 8 positions agree with TRBD1. Germline loops: CDR1 MNHNY, CDR2 SVGAGI (reference sequence). CDR3 size: 16 residues. Trimming at V came to 7 bases and at J to 4 bases, leaving 12 bases not matched to a gene. The CDR3 DNA reads TGTGCCAGCACCATAGTGGACAGGGTCGTTAATCAGCCCCAGCATTTT. This translates into CASTIVDRVVNQPQHF.

This sequence joins TRBV5-5 and TRBJ2-6, with a possible D match to TRBD2 (5 bases). Germline CDR1 SGHKS, CDR2 YYEKEE (reference sequence). Trimming stripped 5 bases from V and 1 base from J, with 22 bases between. The CDR3 is 19 amino acids. The CDR3 sequence is CASSQTGHPRGSGANVLTF. The CDR3 DNA is TGTGCCAGCAGTCAGACGGGCCATCCCCGGGGATCTGGGGCCAACGTCCTGACTTTC.

This chain connects TRBV7-2 to TRBJ1-1, with D possibly matching TRBD1 (6 bases). From germline, CDR1 is SGHTA and CDR2 FQGNSA. Trimming pared 6 bases from V and 3 bases from J, leaving 14 bases between. This CDR3 has 14 amino acids. The CDR3 sequence: CASSRGGAYTEAFF. Written as DNA, the CDR3 is TGTGCCAGCAGTCGCGGGGGGGCGTACACTGAAGCTTTCTTT.

The J gene is TRBJ2-5, the V gene TRBV25-1, with 10 bases identical to TRBD1. Germline loops: CDR1 MGHDK, CDR2 SYGVNS. The CDR3 sequence is 16 residues long. V gave up 4 bases and J gave up 3 bases; unmatched junction bases: 8. The DNA of the CDR3 is TGTGCCAGCAGTGGACCGGAAGGACAGGGGGAAGAGACCCAGTACTTC. It is translated as CASSGPEGQGEETQYF. Drawing the rest from reference TRBV25-1 and TRBJ2-5, the complete variable domain is EADIYQTPRYLVIGTGKKITLECSQTMGHDKMYWYQQDPGMELHLIHYSYGVNSTEKGDLSSESTVSRIRTEHFPLTLESARPSHTSQYLCASSGPEGQGEETQYFGPGTRLLVL.

The chain employs TRBV5-4 and TRBJ2-1; 8 nucleotides align to TRBD2. Looked up from germline, CDR1 is SGHNT and CDR2 is YYREEE (reference sequence). The CDR3 spans 16 residues. Losses at the gene ends were 2 bases for V and 7 bases for J; bases not matched to a gene: 11. CDR3 sequence (DNA): TGTGCCAGCAGCTTTCGTACCGGGACTAGGGGGAATGAGCAGTTCTTC. As protein: CASSFRTGTRGNEQFF.

The J gene is TRBJ2-1, the V gene TRBV10-3; 15 bases align to TRBD2. The CDR3 is 16 amino acids. V trimming: 10 bases; J trimming: 5 bases; junction bases outside the gene matches: 9. Per germline, CDR1 ENHRY and CDR2 SYGVKD. The CDR3 spells CATVGTSGRPHNEQFF. The CDR3 DNA is TGTGCCACTGTGGGGACTAGCGGGAGGCCACACAATGAGCAGTTCTTC.